This TCR beta chain was captured in a study of blood T cell repertoires in COVID-19. Study information: Nucleic acid was either cDNA or gDNA, and it came from T cells, B-cell-depleted T cells, or PBMCs.

Everyone who took part was 18 to 89 years old, and they came from about 25 US areas. This clone came up once. Profiling relied on immunoSEQ multiplex PCR, and the TCRdb table lists in-frame clones only, not all of them. Among around 58,000 clones listed, 80% to 90% were seen once. The CDR3 covers 13 residues. Trimming took 7 bases from V and 5 from J, leaving 11 bases between them. Looked up from germline, CDR1 is KGHSH and CDR2 is LQKENI. Material for sequencing was PBMCs or T cells enriched from blood (not recorded which). The source is a woman aged 40 to 50 with acute COVID-19. The rearrangement joins TRBV18 to TRBJ1-4; D remains ambiguous. The CDR3 region is CASFPGPNEKLFF. In DNA form, the CDR3 reads TGTGCCAGCTTCCCAGGTCCGAATGAAAAACTGTTTTTT.